The 26 T cell receptor beta chains given below trace back to one sample, sequenced in a study of cytomegalovirus exposure and HLA in healthy donors. 60 Vbeta and 13 Jbeta primers were used in PCR. The method was immunoSEQ multiplex PCR; TCRdb's version includes in-frame clones alone and lacks a portion of them. Among about 200,000 clones listed, 75% to 85% were seen once. The sequenced sample was PBMCs. These receptors were taken from a male donor in good health and CMV-seropositive.

Notes on this clone: At the DNA level, this CDR3 is encoded by other sequences in the same sample as well. In DNA, the CDR3 is TGTGCCAGCAGCTTAGCCGGGGGGACCTACAATGAGCAGTTCTTC. Protein product: CASSLAGGTYNEQFF. The rearrangement uses TRBV11-2 and TRBJ2-1; 7 nucleotides line up with TRBD2. V trimming: 1 base; J trimming: 2 bases; junction bases outside the gene matches: 2. The CDR3 sequence is 15 residues long. Germline lookup yields CDR1 SGHAT and CDR2 FQNNGV.

This clone was recorded once. The chain uses TRBV9 and TRBJ2-5; 7 bases match TRBD1. V dropped 0 bases and J dropped 4; count of bases not matched to a gene: 9. This CDR3 has 16 residues. Germline V CDR1 and CDR2: SGDLS, YYNGEE. The CDR3 bases are TGTGCCAGCAGCGTAGATCGGGACAGTCCTGGAGAGACCCAGTACTTC. Encoded protein: CASSVDRDSPGETQYF.

CDR3 sequence reads: CASHQGTMNTEAFF. For the CDR3, the DNA is TGTGCCAGTCACCAGGGGACCATGAACACTGAAGCTTTCTTT. The chain links TRBV19 to TRBJ1-1; TRBD1 might be the D (6 bases). Germline V gives CDR1 LNHDA, CDR2 SQIVND (reference sequence). V was trimmed by 8 bases and J by 0 bases, leaving 13 bases between them. CDR3 size: 14 residues.

This chain joins TRBV2 and TRBJ2-3; D ambiguous. V was shortened by 7 bases and J by 2 bases, with 7 bases between the two germline ends. Germline V lookup: CDR1 SNHLY, CDR2 FYNNEI. The CDR3 runs 12 residues. The CDR3 DNA sequence: TGTGCCAGCAATTCTTTCACAGATACGCAGTATTTT. This encodes CASNSFTDTQYF.

V usage is TRBV19 and J usage is TRBJ2-7, with D possibly being TRBD2 (6 bases). V lost 6 bases, J lost 3 bases, and 21 bases lay in between. CDR1 is LNHDA and CDR2 is SQIVND in the germline V gene (reference sequence). CDR3 length: 16 residues. The chain's CDR3 is CASSSMSGTASYEQYF. The DNA of the CDR3 is TGTGCCAGTAGCTCAATGTCCGGGACTGCCAGCTACGAGCAGTACTTC.

The chain links TRBV4-2 to TRBJ2-3, with 8 bases aligning to TRBD2. Trimming took 1 base from V and 4 from J; bases not matched to a gene: 16. The CDR3 runs to 19 residues. Germline V lookup: CDR1 LGHNA, CDR2 YNFKEQ. In nucleotides, the CDR3 is TGTGCCAGCAGCCAAGGGCTAGGGTCGGGGGGGCGGTTCTCAGATACGCAGTATTTT. Translated, it gives CASSQGLGSGGRFSDTQYF.

The chain has TRBV2 and TRBJ1-4; weak D call: TRBD1 (5 bases). With 5 bases removed from V and 8 bases from J, the gap between germline ends came to 12 bases. CDR1 and CDR2 from the germline V gene are SNHLY and FYNNEI. This CDR3 comprises 13 residues. The CDR3 sequence is CASSPWGDEKLFF. The CDR3 DNA sequence: TGTGCCAGCAGTCCGTGGGGGGACGAAAAACTGTTTTTT. Full variable domain (missing parts from reference TRBV2 and TRBJ1-4): EPEVTQTPSHQVTQMGQEVILRCVPISNHLYFYWYRQILGQKVEFLVSFYNNEISEKSEIFDDQFSVERPDGSNFTLKIRSTKLEDSAMYFCASSPWGDEKLFFGSGTQLSVL.

This clone was recorded a few times. The chain employs TRBV2 and TRBJ2-1; 9 bases are a match to TRBD1. Germline lookup yields CDR1 SNHLY and CDR2 FYNNEI. The trim removed 7 bases at V and 7 bases at J, leaving 5 bases unmatched. CDR3 size: 13 residues. The CDR3 is CASTGQGRNEQFF. The CDR3 bases are TGTGCCAGCACAGGACAGGGGAGGAATGAGCAGTTCTTC.

This chain uses TRBV28 with TRBJ1-1; the match to TRBD1 covers 7 bases. Trimming removed 5 bases from V and 0 bases from J; junction bases left unmatched: 9. Germline CDR1 MDHEN, CDR2 SYDVKM. This CDR3 spans 16 amino acids. As DNA, the CDR3 is TGTGCCAGCAGTCTTCGACAGGGATTTATGAACACTGAAGCTTTCTTT. This gives the protein CASSLRQGFMNTEAFF.

The genes are TRBV5-8 and TRBJ2-3; D uncertain. The CDR3 totals 13 residues. V gave up 6 bases and J gave up 0 bases, with 8 bases separating them. From germline, CDR1 is SGHTS and CDR2 YDEGEE. The CDR3 bases are TGTGCCAGCAATCCGGGTAGCACAGATACGCAGTATTTT. Encoded protein: CASNPGSTDTQYF.

J is TRBJ2-7 and V is TRBV28, with D tentatively TRBD2 (5 bases). The CDR3 contains 13 residues. The V gene lost 6 bases and the J gene lost 3 bases, with 12 bases spanning the gap. Germline V gives CDR1 MDHEN, CDR2 SYDVKM. DNA for the CDR3: TGTGCCAGCAGACTGCCGGGAAGCTACGAGCAGTACTTC. Its protein product is CASRLPGSYEQYF.

The chain has TRBV4-1 and TRBJ2-7, with TRBD1 matching over 8 bases. The trim removed 1 base at V and 5 bases at J, leaving 4 bases unmatched. The germline CDR1 and CDR2 sequences are MGHRA and YSYEKL. The CDR3 totals 14 residues. The CDR3 coding sequence is TGCGCCAGCAGCCAAGGGCAGGGGGCGGACGAGCAGTACTTC. Amino acids: CASSQGQGADEQYF.

The chain has TRBV7-2 and TRBJ2-5, with a weak D call TRBD2 (6 bases). Deletions cut 5 bases from V and 9 bases from J, with 22 bases between. The CDR3 totals 15 residues. The germline gives CDR1 SGHTA, CDR2 FQGNSA. CDR3 DNA sequence: TGTGCCAGCAGCCCGCGGGACGGCCCAGTGGGGGCCCAGTACTTC. It yields the protein CASSPRDGPVGAQYF. The complete variable domain, with remaining parts taken from reference TRBV7-2 and TRBJ2-5, reads GAGVSQSPSNKVTEKGKDVELRCDPISGHTALYWYRQSLGQGLEFLIYFQGNSAPDKSGLPSDRFSAERTGGSVSTLTIQRTQQEDSAVYLCASSPRDGPVGAQYFGPGTRLLVL.

This clone was seen once. The chain couples TRBV7-2 to TRBJ2-7; 10 nucleotides agree with TRBD1. Trimming cost V 5 bases and J 4 bases; bases outside gene matches: 11. The germline V gene encodes CDR1 SGHTA and CDR2 FQGNSA. The CDR3 consists of 16 residues. CDR3 in DNA: TGTGCCAGCAGCCAACCATACCGGGACAGGGGATACGAGCAGTACTTC. It translates to CASSQPYRDRGYEQYF.

The gene calls are TRBV5-1 and TRBJ1-1; D unresolved. Germline CDR1 is SGHRS and CDR2 is YFSETQ. Between the trimmed V and J ends, which lost 4 bases and 1 base, there was a span of 17 bases. There are 16 residues in the CDR3. The CDR3 here is CASSPLPGSENTEAFF. For the CDR3, the DNA is TGCGCCAGCAGCCCTCTTCCAGGTTCGGAGAACACTGAAGCTTTCTTT.

The rearrangement uses TRBV6-4 and TRBJ2-1; 8 bases map to TRBD2. The germline gives CDR1 MRHNA, CDR2 SNTAGT. Unmatched junction bases numbered 7, after V lost 5 bases and J lost 10 bases. This CDR3 has 13 amino acids. The CDR3 bases are TGTGCCAGCAGTCAAAGCGGGAGTGGAGAGCAGTTCTTC. Its protein is CASSQSGSGEQFF.

CDR3 amino acids: CASSPGQYYNQPQHF. CDR3 nucleotide sequence: TGCGCCAGCAGCCCAGGACAGTACTACAATCAGCCCCAGCATTTT. The V call is TRBV5-1, the J call TRBJ1-5; D is perhaps TRBD1 (6 bases). The CDR3 length is 15 residues. CDR1 SGHRS and CDR2 YFSETQ come from the germline V gene. V lost 4 bases, J lost 3 bases, and 14 bases lay in between.

V and J are TRBV14 and TRBJ2-1; TRBD2 agrees at 11 bases. J gave up 8 bases and V 2 bases, and 8 bases lay outside the gene matches. The CDR3 length is 16 residues. The germline V gene has CDR1 SGHDN and CDR2 FVKESK. CDR3 nucleotide sequence: TGTGCCAGCAGCCAACCCACTAGCGGGAGAGGGTATGAGCAGTTCTTC. It translates to CASSQPTSGRGYEQFF.

This sequence joins TRBV25-1 and TRBJ2-7, with TRBD2 identical over 11 bases. The CDR3 length is 17 residues. V was pared by 2 bases and J by 7 bases, with 13 bases of the junction left unmatched. Germline V gene sequence: CDR1 MGHDK, CDR2 SYGVNS. Here the CDR3 reads CASSERVAGGTRDEQYF. CDR3 nucleotide sequence: TGTGCCAGCAGTGAACGAGTAGCGGGGGGGACGAGGGATGAGCAGTACTTC.

The sample holds a few counts of this clone. The chain is built from TRBV23-1 and TRBJ2-3, with 7 nucleotides matching TRBD1. TRBV23-1 is an open reading frame, and its role is uncertain. V trimming: 4 bases; J trimming: 0 bases; junction bases outside the gene matches: 4. The CDR3 contains 15 residues. CDR3 protein: CASSLGTVSTDTQYF. The CDR3 region has the DNA TGCGCCAGCAGTCTTGGGACAGTTAGCACAGATACGCAGTATTTT.

The V and J genes are TRBV4-1 and TRBJ1-1; TRBD1 aligns across 7 bases. This CDR3 comprises 14 residues. The V and J ends lost 4 bases and 4 bases, in that order; junction bases with no gene match: 6. Per the germline V gene, CDR1 is MGHRA and CDR2 is YSYEKL. Here the CDR3 DNA reads TGCGCCAGCAGCCTGACAGGGAGTGGCACTGAAGCTTTCTTT. The encoded protein is CASSLTGSGTEAFF.

This clone turned up a few times. The J gene is TRBJ1-1, the V gene TRBV2; no firm D call. Germline values: CDR1 SNHLY, CDR2 FYNNEI. CDR3 length: 15 residues. Trimming removed 10 bases at V and 3 bases at J, with 21 bases between. The CDR3 region is CATSQRARGDTEAFF. As DNA, the CDR3 is TGTGCCACCTCTCAGAGGGCACGAGGTGACACTGAAGCTTTCTTT. The variable domain in full, completed from reference TRBV2 and TRBJ1-1, reads EPEVTQTPSHQVTQMGQEVILRCVPISNHLYFYWYRQILGQKVEFLVSFYNNEISEKSEIFDDQFSVERPDGSNFTLKIRSTKLEDSAMYFCATSQRARGDTEAFFGQGTRLTVV.

This chain joins TRBV7-9 and TRBJ2-7, with D maybe TRBD2 (6 bases). In germline, CDR1 is SEHNR, CDR2 FQNEAQ (reference sequence). The CDR3 runs 14 residues. Trimming took 3 bases from V and 4 from J, leaving 13 bases between them. The CDR3 protein is CASSLGRGGYEQYF. The DNA for the CDR3 is TGTGCCAGCAGCTTGGGGCGGGGCGGATACGAGCAGTACTTC.

J is TRBJ2-7 and V is TRBV29-1; 7 nucleotides agree with TRBD1. From germline, CDR1 is SQVTM and CDR2 ANQGSEA. Trimming cost V 2 bases and J 3 bases; bases outside gene matches: 10. The CDR3 length is 15 residues. The chain's CDR3 is CSVEYPGQPNYEQYF. The CDR3, as DNA: TGCAGCGTTGAATACCCGGGACAGCCTAACTACGAGCAGTACTTC.

V and J are TRBV19 and TRBJ2-1, with 9 bases lining up with TRBD1. V gave up 4 bases and J gave up 4 bases; unmatched junction bases: 5. CDR3 length equals 15 residues. Germline assignment: CDR1 LNHDA and CDR2 SQIVND (reference sequence). CDR3 loop: CASSTTGGGYNEQFF. In DNA form, the CDR3 reads TGTGCCAGTAGTACCACAGGGGGCGGGTACAATGAGCAGTTCTTC.

The chain is built from TRBV5-4 and TRBJ2-7; TRBD2 is a possible D gene (5 bases). Germline V gene sequence: CDR1 SGHNT, CDR2 YYREEE (reference sequence). The CDR3 is made up of 15 amino acids. Trimming removed 5 bases from V and 3 bases from J, with 18 bases in between. This chain's CDR3 is CASRGGRASHYEQYF. The CDR3 DNA reads as TGTGCCAGCAGGGGTGGGCGGGCGAGTCACTACGAGCAGTACTTC.